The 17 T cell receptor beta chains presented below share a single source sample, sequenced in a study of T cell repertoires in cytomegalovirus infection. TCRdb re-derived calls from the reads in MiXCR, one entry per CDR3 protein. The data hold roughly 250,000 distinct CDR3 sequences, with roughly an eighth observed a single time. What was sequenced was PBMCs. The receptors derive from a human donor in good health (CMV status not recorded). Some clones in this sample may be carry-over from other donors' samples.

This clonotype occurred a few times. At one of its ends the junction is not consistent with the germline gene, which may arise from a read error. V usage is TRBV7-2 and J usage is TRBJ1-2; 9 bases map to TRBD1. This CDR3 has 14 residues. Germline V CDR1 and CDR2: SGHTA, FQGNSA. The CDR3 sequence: CASTLPGQGAGYTF. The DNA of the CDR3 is TGTGCCAGCACCTTACCGGGACAGGGCGCTGGCTACACCTTC. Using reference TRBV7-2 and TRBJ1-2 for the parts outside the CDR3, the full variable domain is GAGVSQSPSNKVTEKGKDVELRCDPISGHTALYWYRQSLGQGLEFLIYFQGNSAPDKSGLPSDRFSAERTGGSVSTLTIQRTQQEDSAVYLCASTLPGQGAGYTFGSGTRLTVV.

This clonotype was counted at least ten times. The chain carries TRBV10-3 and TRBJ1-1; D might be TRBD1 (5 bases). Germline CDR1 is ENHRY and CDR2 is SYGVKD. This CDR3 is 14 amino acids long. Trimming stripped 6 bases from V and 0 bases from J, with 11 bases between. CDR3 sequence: CAISRGSMNTEAFF. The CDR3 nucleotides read TGTGCCATCAGCCGGGGCTCTATGAACACTGAAGCTTTCTTT.

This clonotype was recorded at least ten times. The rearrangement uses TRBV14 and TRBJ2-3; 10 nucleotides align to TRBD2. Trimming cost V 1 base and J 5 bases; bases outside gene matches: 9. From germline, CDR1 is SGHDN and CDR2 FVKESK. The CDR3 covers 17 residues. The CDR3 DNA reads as TGTGCCAGCAGCCAAGGAAGCGGGAGGGCCATCGTAGATACGCAGTATTTT. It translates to CASSQGSGRAIVDTQYF.

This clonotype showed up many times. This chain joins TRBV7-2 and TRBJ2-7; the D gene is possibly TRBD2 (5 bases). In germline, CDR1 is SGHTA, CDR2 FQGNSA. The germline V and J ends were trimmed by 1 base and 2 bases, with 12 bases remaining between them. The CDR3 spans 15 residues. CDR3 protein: CASSLERSKTYEQYF. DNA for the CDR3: TGTGCCAGCAGCTTAGAGCGGTCGAAGACCTACGAGCAGTACTTC.

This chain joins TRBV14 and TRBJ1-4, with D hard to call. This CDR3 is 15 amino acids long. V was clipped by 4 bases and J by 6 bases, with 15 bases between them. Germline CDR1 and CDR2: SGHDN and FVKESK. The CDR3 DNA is TGTGCCAGCAGCCCCCTTAGTGGAGGCGATGAAAAACTGTTTTTT. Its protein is CASSPLSGGDEKLFF.

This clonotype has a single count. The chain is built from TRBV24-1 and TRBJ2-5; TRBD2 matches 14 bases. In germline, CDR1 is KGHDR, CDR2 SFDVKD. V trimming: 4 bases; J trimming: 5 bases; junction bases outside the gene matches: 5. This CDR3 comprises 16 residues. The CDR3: CATSDAGLAGVETQYF. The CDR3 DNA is TGTGCCACCAGTGACGCGGGACTAGCGGGGGTGGAGACCCAGTACTTC.

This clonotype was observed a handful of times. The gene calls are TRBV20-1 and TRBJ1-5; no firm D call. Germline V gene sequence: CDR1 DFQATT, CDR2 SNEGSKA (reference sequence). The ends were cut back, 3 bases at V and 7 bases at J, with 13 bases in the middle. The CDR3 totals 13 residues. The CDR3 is CSASDPGGQPQHF. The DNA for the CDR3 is TGCAGTGCTAGTGATCCCGGAGGACAGCCCCAGCATTTT.

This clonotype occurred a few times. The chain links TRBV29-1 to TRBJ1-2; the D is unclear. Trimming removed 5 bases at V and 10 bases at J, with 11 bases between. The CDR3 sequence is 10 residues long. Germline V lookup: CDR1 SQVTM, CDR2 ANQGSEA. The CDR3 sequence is CSVSGPVYTF. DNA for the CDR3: TGCAGCGTTTCCGGACCGGTCTACACCTTC.

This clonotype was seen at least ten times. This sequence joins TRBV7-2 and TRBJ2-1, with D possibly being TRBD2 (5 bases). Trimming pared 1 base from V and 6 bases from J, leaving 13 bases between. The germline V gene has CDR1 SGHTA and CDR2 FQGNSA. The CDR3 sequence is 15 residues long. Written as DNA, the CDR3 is TGTGCCAGCAGCTTAGGGACCGGGATTGGCAATGAGCAGTTCTTC. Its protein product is CASSLGTGIGNEQFF.

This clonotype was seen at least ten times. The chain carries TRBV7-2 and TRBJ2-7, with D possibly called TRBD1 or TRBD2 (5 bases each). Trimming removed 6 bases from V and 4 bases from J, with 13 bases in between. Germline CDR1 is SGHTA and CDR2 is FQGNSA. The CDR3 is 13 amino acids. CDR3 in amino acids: CASSRGGQYEQYF. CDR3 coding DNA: TGTGCCAGCAGTCGGGGCGGCCAATACGAGCAGTACTTC.

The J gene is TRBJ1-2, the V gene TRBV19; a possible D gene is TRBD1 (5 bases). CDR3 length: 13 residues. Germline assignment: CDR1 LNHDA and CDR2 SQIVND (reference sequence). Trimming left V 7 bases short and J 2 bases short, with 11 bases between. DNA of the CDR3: TGTGCCAGTAATACAGGCGGAAACTATGGCTACACCTTC. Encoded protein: CASNTGGNYGYTF.

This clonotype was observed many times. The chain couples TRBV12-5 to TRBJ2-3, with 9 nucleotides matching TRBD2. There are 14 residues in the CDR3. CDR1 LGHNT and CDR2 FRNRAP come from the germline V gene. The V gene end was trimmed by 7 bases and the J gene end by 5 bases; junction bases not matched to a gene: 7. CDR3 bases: TGTGCTAGTGACGTGCGGCGGGGGGGAGATACGCAGTATTTT. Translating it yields CASDVRRGGDTQYF.

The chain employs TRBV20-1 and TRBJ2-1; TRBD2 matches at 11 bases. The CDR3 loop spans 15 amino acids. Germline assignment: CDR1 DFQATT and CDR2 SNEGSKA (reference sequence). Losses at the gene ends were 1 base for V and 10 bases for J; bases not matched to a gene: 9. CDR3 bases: TGCAGTGCTAGAGGTCTGACTAGCGGGATTGGAGAGCAGTTCTTC. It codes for CSARGLTSGIGEQFF.

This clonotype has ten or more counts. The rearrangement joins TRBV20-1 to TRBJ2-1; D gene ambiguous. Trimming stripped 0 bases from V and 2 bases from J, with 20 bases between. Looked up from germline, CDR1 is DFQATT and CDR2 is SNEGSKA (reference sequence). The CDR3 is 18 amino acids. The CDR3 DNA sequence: TGCAGTGCTAGAGATTATCTGACCGGCCCTATAACCTACAATGAGCAGTTCTTC. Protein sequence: CSARDYLTGPITYNEQFF.

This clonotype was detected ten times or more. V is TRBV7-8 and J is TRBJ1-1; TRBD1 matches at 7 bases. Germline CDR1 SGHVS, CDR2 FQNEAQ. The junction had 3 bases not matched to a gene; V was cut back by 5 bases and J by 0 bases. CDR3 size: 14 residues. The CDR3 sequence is CASSADRVNTEAFF. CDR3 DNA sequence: TGTGCCAGCAGCGCCGACAGGGTGAACACTGAAGCTTTCTTT.

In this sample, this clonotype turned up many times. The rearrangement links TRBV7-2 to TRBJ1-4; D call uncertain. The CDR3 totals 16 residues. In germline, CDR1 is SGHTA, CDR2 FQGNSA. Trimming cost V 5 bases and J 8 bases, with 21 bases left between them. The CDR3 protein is CASSDRAGVQKEKLFF. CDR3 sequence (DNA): TGTGCCAGCAGCGATAGGGCTGGAGTGCAGAAGGAAAAACTGTTTTTT. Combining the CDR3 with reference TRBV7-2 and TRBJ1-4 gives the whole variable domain GAGVSQSPSNKVTEKGKDVELRCDPISGHTALYWYRQSLGQGLEFLIYFQGNSAPDKSGLPSDRFSAERTGGSVSTLTIQRTQQEDSAVYLCASSDRAGVQKEKLFFGSGTQLSVL.

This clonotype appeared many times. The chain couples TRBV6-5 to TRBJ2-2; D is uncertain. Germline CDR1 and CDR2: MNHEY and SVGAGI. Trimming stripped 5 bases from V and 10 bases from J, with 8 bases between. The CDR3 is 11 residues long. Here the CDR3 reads CASSQRKELFF. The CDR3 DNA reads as TGTGCCAGCAGTCAAAGGAAGGAGCTGTTTTTT.